What follows describes a single T cell receptor beta chain. The antigen is not known. The protocol was immunoSEQ multiplex PCR, while the TCRdb copy is restricted to in-frame clones and leaves out a portion. The table shows 75,000 to 85,000 clones, with around three quarters occurring only once. The data were obtained in a study of T cell responses to AZD1222 COVID-19 vaccine. Study-level findings and limits: Donors were largely white British and mainly female; clonal diversity was possibly underestimated. Vaccination with two AZD1222 doses was followed by a rise in Spike-specific TCR breadth and depth. No repertoire was sampled before or during the peak T cell response, only after it.

V was trimmed by 2 bases and J by 3 bases, leaving 7 bases between them. The CDR3 length is 13 residues. CDR1 and CDR2 (germline): MNHNS, SASEGT. The clonotype was recovered from an adult who received the MenACWY meningococcal vaccine as a control. The chain joins TRBV6-1 to TRBJ1-2; D ambiguous. Sample: peripheral blood, taken 28 days after the second dose of the MenACWY control vaccine. CDR3 nucleotide sequence: TGTGCCAGCAGTGAAATGGCCCACTATGGCTACACCTTC. This encodes CASSEMAHYGYTF.